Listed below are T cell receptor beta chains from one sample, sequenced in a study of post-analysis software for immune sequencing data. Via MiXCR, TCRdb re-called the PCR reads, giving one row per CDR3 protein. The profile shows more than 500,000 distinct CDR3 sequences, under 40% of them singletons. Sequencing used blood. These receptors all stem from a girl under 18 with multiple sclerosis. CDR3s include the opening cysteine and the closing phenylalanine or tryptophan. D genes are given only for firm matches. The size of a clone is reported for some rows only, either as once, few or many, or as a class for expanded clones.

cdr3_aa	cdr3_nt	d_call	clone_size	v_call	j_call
CASSPTDRLGGNEQFF	TGTGCCAGCAGCCCTACGGACCGTTTAGGAGGGAATGAGCAGTTCTTC	.	.	TRBV13	TRBJ2-1
CSARDLAGTCNEQFF	TGCAGTGCTAGAGATCTAGCGGGGACCTGCAATGAGCAGTTCTTC	TRBD2	.	TRBV20-1	TRBJ2-1
CASSEDFLGQYF	TGTGCCAGCAGTGAAGATTTCCTCGGGCAGTATTTT	.	once	TRBV6-1	TRBJ2-3
CASSQDGGYNEQFF	TGTGCCAGCAGCCAAGATGGAGGTTACAATGAGCAGTTCTTC	.	.	TRBV3-1	TRBJ2-1
CSATRGSSKDRVWAQETQYF	TGCAGTGCCACACGGGGCTCCTCAAAGGACAGGGTCTGGGCACAAGAGACCCAGTACTTC	TRBD1	few	TRBV20-1	TRBJ2-5
CASSPGVPADTQYF	TGTGCCAGCAGTCCGGGGGTCCCCGCAGATACGCAGTATTTT	.	.	TRBV6-1	TRBJ2-3
CASSLGTVAGNTIYF	TGTGCCAGCAGCTTAGGGACAGTGGCTGGAAACACCATATATTTT	.	.	TRBV7-9	TRBJ1-3
CASSYRPPGQGLYGYTF	TGTGCCAGCAGTTACAGGCCCCCGGGACAGGGCCTCTATGGCTACACCTTC	TRBD1	.	TRBV6-6	TRBJ1-2
CASSLRAGWGQPQHF	TGTGCCAGCAGTTTACGGGCAGGGTGGGGTCAGCCCCAGCATTTT	.	.	TRBV12-3/TRBV12-4	TRBJ1-5
CASSLTGDAYEQYF	TGTGCCAGCAGCTTGACAGGGGATGCCTACGAGCAGTACTTC	TRBD1	few	TRBV5-4	TRBJ2-7
CASKLFWQGETQYF	TGTGCCAGCAAATTGTTTTGGCAGGGCGAGACCCAGTACTTC	.	.	TRBV6-1	TRBJ2-5
CASSADRGYPDTQYF	TGTGCCAGCAGCGCCGACAGGGGCTATCCAGATACGCAGTATTTT	TRBD1	.	TRBV9	TRBJ2-3
CASSPPGAPTSGANVLTF	TGTGCCAGCAGCCCCCCGGGAGCGCCGACGTCTGGGGCCAACGTCCTGACTTTC	.	.	TRBV14	TRBJ2-6
CASSITGNTEAFF	TGTGCCAGTAGTATAACGGGGAACACTGAAGCTTTCTTT	.	few	TRBV19	TRBJ1-1
CASSQDRRLGNSPLHF	TGCGCCAGCAGCCAAGATCGCAGGCTGGGTAATTCACCCCTCCACTTT	.	.	TRBV4-1	TRBJ1-6
CATSRVRTGPFSGANVLTF	TGTGCCACCAGCAGAGTTAGGACAGGGCCCTTCTCTGGGGCCAACGTCCTGACTTTC	TRBD1	.	TRBV15	TRBJ2-6
CSAREGENYGYTF	TGCAGTGCTAGAGAGGGAGAAAACTATGGCTACACCTTC	.	.	TRBV20-1	TRBJ1-2
CASSLYAGMGSEAFF	TGCGCCAGCAGCTTGTATGCAGGGATGGGATCTGAAGCTTTCTTT	.	few	TRBV5-1	TRBJ1-1
CASSLSAKAFF	TGTGCCAGCAGTTTATCGGCGAAAGCTTTCTTT	.	.	TRBV12-3/TRBV12-4	TRBJ1-1
CASSFQGVDEQFF	TGTGCCAGCAGCTTTCAGGGAGTGGATGAGCAGTTCTTC	.	many	TRBV7-3	TRBJ2-1
CSADGTGVQETQYF	TGCAGTGCGGACGGGACAGGGGTCCAAGAGACCCAGTACTTC	TRBD1	few	TRBV20-1	TRBJ2-5
CATSDLGAGGLETQYF	TGTGCCACCAGTGATTTAGGAGCGGGGGGGCTAGAGACCCAGTACTTC	TRBD2	few	TRBV24-1	TRBJ2-5